The next 14 T cell receptor beta chains were all read from a single sample in a study of T-cell memory formation after mild COVID-19. MiXCR, applied by TCRdb to the 5' RACE reads, yields one record per CDR3 protein. The sample consists of around 390,000 distinct CDR3 sequences, 16% of them appearing once. The sample taken for sequencing was PBMCs or a T cell subset sorted from them (not recorded which). Receptors originate from a man aged 18 to 29 who had mild COVID-19 (a few samples of this study predate the infection). Cell type and time point are not known.

The genes are TRBV4-1 and TRBJ2-3, with D possibly TRBD2 on 6 matching bases. CDR1 and CDR2 from the germline V gene are MGHRA and YSYEKL. The V and J ends lost 0 bases and 4 bases respectively, with 17 bases between them. This CDR3 has 17 amino acids. The CDR3 DNA reads TGCGCCAGCAGCCAAGATCAAAGCGGCGGGGCCCCAGATACGCAGTATTTT. Translating gives CASSQDQSGGAPDTQYF.

This sequence joins TRBV5-6 and TRBJ2-7; D is ambiguous. V lost 2 bases to trimming and J lost 2 bases, with 11 bases between them. Germline-derived CDR1 and CDR2 are SGHDT and YYEEEE. The CDR3 is made up of 14 amino acids. The CDR3 here is CASSFRSHPYEQYV. CDR3 DNA: TGTGCCAGCAGCTTCCGGTCGCACCCCTACGAGCAGTACGTC.

This clonotype occurred a few times. The chain carries TRBV24-1 and TRBJ1-1; no reliable D call. The CDR3 extends over 13 amino acids. CDR1 and CDR2 (germline): KGHDR, SFDVKD. V was pared by 4 bases and J by 6 bases, with 11 bases between. The CDR3 loop is CATSDSHWAEAFF. The CDR3 bases are TGTGCCACCAGTGACTCACACTGGGCTGAAGCTTTCTTT.

J is TRBJ1-4 and V is TRBV27, with D possibly TRBD1 on 5 matching bases. This CDR3 comprises 16 residues. Germline CDR1 is MNHEY and CDR2 is SMNVEV (reference sequence). V was shortened by 3 bases and J by 0 bases, with 11 bases between the two germline ends. CDR3 nucleotides: TGTGCCAGCAGTTTGACTGGGGACTCAACTAATGAAAAACTGTTTTTT. It translates to CASSLTGDSTNEKLFF.

The chain couples TRBV7-9 to TRBJ2-1; weak D call: TRBD2 (6 bases). Per germline, CDR1 SEHNR and CDR2 FQNEAQ (reference sequence). The CDR3 totals 14 residues. V was shortened by 5 bases and J by 8 bases, with 16 bases between the two germline ends. CDR3: CASSSSNTGDEQFF. In DNA, the CDR3 is TGTGCCAGCAGCAGTAGCAATACGGGGGATGAGCAGTTCTTC.

The chain recombines TRBV5-1 with TRBJ2-3, with no clear D. In germline, CDR1 is SGHRS, CDR2 YFSETQ. The V gene lost 9 bases and the J gene lost 3 bases, with 14 bases spanning the gap. The CDR3 contains 13 residues. In DNA form, the CDR3 reads TGCGCCACCCGGCCGGGTGGGACAGATACGCAGTATTTT. Amino acid sequence: CATRPGGTDTQYF.

This clonotype was seen only once. The CDR3 is CASSEPGIIETQYF. As DNA, the CDR3 is TGTGCCAGCAGTGAACCAGGGATCATAGAGACCCAGTACTTC. The genes are TRBV6-1 and TRBJ2-5, with D possibly being TRBD1 (5 bases). Germline assignment: CDR1 MNHNS and CDR2 SASEGT. The CDR3 is 14 amino acids. Trimming shortened V by 2 bases and J by 4 bases, and 11 bases separated the two germline ends.

Only a few counts were recorded for this clonotype. The DNA of the CDR3 is TGTGCCAGCAGTTTTCTAGGACACATCACAGATACGCAGTATTTT. This codes for CASSFLGHITDTQYF. The rearrangement links TRBV12-3 or TRBV12-4 to TRBJ2-3; a weak D match, TRBD1 (5 bases). Trimming removed 3 bases from V and 2 bases from J, with 12 bases in between. The CDR3 extends over 15 amino acids.

This clonotype was seen more than once but under ten times. The V gene is TRBV4-3, the J gene TRBJ2-7, with 7 bases identical to TRBD1. The junction had 6 bases not matched to a gene; V was cut back by 0 bases and J by 4 bases. Germline V gives CDR1 LGHNA, CDR2 YSLEER. This CDR3 comprises 15 residues. The CDR3 DNA follows: TGCGCCAGCAGCCAAGATTCGCACAGGGGATACGAGCAGTACTTC. Translated, it gives CASSQDSHRGYEQYF.

Only a few counts were recorded for this clonotype. The chain couples TRBV5-1 to TRBJ1-1; D ambiguous. With 5 bases removed from V and 5 bases from J, the gap between germline ends came to 7 bases. Germline-derived CDR1 and CDR2 are SGHRS and YFSETQ. This CDR3 has 11 residues. CDR3 amino acids: CASRRETEAFF. DNA for the CDR3: TGCGCCAGCAGGCGGGAAACTGAAGCTTTCTTT.

V is TRBV7-9 and J is TRBJ2-3; 8 bases are shared with TRBD2. J was trimmed by 2 bases and V by 3 bases; bases with no gene match: 7. The germline CDR1 and CDR2 sequences are SEHNR and FQNEAQ (reference sequence). This CDR3 region has 16 residues. This chain's CDR3 is CASSFPDGGDTDTQYF. The DNA for the CDR3 is TGTGCCAGCAGCTTCCCTGACGGGGGGGACACAGATACGCAGTATTTT.

The V gene is TRBV7-2, the J gene TRBJ1-2, with 7 bases identical to TRBD1. Germline CDR1 reads SGHTA; CDR2 reads FQGNSA. The CDR3 is 15 residues long. Losses at the gene ends were 1 base for V and 5 bases for J; bases not matched to a gene: 7. CDR3 sequence reads: CASSLGGGTRYGYTF. The CDR3, as DNA: TGTGCCAGCAGCTTAGGAGGGGGCACTCGGTATGGCTACACCTTC.

The chain joins TRBV5-1 to TRBJ1-1, with 7 bases fitting TRBD1. Germline CDR1 reads SGHRS; CDR2 reads YFSETQ. The CDR3 has 15 amino acids. V dropped 7 bases and J dropped 6; count of bases not matched to a gene: 15. This CDR3 reads CASASPGGSVPEAFF. CDR3 bases: TGCGCCAGCGCTTCTCCAGGGGGGTCGGTTCCTGAAGCTTTCTTT.

The V gene is TRBV5-3, the J gene TRBJ2-5; D unresolved. TRBV5-3 counts as an open reading frame of uncertain function. The CDR3 totals 15 residues. The ends were cut back, 1 base at V and 2 bases at J, with 12 bases in the middle. The CDR3 region has the DNA TGTGCCAGAAGCTTGAGTAGGCAGACACAAGAGACCCAGTACTTC. Translated: CARSLSRQTQETQYF.